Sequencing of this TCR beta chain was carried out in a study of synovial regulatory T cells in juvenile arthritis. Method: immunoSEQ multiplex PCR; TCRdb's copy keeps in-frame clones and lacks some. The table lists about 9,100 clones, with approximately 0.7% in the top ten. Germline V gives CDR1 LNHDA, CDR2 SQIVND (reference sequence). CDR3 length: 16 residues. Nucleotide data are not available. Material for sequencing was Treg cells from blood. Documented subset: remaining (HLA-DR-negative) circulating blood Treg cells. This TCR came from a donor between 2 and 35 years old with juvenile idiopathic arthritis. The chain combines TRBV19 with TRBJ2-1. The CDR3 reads CASSTLSLGWNNEQFF. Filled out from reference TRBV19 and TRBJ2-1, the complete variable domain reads DGGITQSPKYLFRKEGQNVTLSCEQNLNHDAMYWYRQDPGQGLRLIYYSQIVNDFQKGDIAEGYSVSREKKESFPLTVTSAQKNPTAFYLCASSTLSLGWNNEQFFGPGTRLTVL.